This T cell receptor beta chain was observed in a study of T cell changes during pregnancy in multiple sclerosis. The trim removed 1 base at V and 7 bases at J, leaving 3 bases unmatched. Looked up from germline, CDR1 is SGHVS and CDR2 is FQNEAQ. This CDR3 is built from 15 residues. Sequenced by immunoSEQ multiplex PCR; TCRdb stores in-frame clones only, minus some. The top ten hold 0.9% of the sample, which has tens of thousands of clones, roughly nine tenths seen once. This chain uses TRBV7-8 with TRBJ2-1; 11 bases are shared with TRBD2. Sequencing used peripheral blood, obtained in the first trimester of pregnancy. This clonotype was obtained from a female donor in good health, enrolled as a control in a pregnancy study. The CDR3: CASSLVAGGTNEQFF. DNA of the CDR3: TGTGCCAGCAGCTTAGTAGCGGGGGGGACGAATGAGCAGTTCTTC.